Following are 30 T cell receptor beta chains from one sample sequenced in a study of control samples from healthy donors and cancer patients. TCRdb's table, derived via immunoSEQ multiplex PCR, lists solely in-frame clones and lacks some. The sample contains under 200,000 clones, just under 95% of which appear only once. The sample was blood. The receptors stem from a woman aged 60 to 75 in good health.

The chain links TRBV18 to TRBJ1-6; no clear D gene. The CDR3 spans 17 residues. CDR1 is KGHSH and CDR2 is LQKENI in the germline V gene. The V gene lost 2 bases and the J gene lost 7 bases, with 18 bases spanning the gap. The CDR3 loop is CASSPNPTGSGNSPLHF. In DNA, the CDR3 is TGTGCCAGCTCACCAAACCCGACCGGGTCCGGAAATTCACCCCTCCACTTT.

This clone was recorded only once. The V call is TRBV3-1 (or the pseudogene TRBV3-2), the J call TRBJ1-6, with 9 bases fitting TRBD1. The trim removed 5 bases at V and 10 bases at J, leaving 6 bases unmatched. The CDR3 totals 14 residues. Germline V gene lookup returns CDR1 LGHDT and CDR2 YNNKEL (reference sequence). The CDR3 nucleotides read TGTGCCAGCAGCTCTACAGGGGGCCGGTCACCCCTCCACTTT. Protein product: CASSSTGGRSPLHF.

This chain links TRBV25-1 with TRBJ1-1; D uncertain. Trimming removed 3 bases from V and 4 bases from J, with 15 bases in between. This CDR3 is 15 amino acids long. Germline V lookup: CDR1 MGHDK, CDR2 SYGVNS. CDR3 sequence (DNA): TGTGCCAGCAGTGACCCCGAGCCGGGGAGCACTGAAGCTTTCTTT. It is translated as CASSDPEPGSTEAFF.

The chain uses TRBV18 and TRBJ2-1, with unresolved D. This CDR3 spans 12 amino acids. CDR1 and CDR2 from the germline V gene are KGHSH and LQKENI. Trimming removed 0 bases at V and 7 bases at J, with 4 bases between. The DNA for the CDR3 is TGTGCCAGCTCACCACCTGAGAATGAGCAGTTCTTC. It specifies CASSPPENEQFF.

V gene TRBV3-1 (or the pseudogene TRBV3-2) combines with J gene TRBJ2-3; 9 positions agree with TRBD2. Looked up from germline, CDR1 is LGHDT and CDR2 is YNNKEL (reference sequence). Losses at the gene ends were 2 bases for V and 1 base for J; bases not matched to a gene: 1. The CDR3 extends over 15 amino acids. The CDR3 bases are TGTGCCAGCAGCCAACGCGGGGGGGGCACAGATACGCAGTATTTT. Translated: CASSQRGGGTDTQYF.

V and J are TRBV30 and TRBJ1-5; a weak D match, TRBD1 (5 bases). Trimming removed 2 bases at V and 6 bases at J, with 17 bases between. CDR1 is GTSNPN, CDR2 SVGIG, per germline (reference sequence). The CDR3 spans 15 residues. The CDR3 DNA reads TGTGCCTGGAGTAGCTTGGGGGGGGAAGCTCAGCCCCAGCATTTT. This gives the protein CAWSSLGGEAQPQHF.

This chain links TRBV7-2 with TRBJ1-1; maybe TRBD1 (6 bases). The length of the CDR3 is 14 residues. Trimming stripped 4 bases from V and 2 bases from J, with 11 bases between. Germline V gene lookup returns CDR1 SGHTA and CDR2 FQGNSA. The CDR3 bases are TGTGCCAGCAGCTATACAGGGACTAACACTGAAGCTTTCTTT. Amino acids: CASSYTGTNTEAFF.

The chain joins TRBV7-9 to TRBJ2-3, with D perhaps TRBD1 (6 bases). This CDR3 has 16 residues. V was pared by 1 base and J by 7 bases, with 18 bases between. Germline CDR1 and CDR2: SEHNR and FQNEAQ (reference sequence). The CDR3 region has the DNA TGTGCCAGCAGCTTAGTAGCGCGTAGGACAGCGAATACGCAGTATTTT. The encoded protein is CASSLVARRTANTQYF.

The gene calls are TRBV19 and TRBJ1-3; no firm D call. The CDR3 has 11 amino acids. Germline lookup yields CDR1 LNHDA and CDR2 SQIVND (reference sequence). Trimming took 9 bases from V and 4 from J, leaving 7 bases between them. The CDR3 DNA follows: TGTGCCAGCAAGGCCGGAAACACCATATATTTT. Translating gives CASKAGNTIYF.

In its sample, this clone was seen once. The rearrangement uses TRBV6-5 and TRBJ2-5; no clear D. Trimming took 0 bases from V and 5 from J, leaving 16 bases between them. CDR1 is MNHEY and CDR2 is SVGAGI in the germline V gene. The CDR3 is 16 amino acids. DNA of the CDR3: TGTGCCAGCAGTTACTCGGGTAGTTCCCTGGAGGAGACCCAGTACTTC. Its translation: CASSYSGSSLEETQYF.

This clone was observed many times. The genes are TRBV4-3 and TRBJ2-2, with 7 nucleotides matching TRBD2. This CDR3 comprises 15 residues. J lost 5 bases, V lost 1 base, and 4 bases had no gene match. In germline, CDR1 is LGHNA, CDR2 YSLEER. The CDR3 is CASSQVDGGTGELFF. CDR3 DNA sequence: TGCGCCAGCAGCCAAGTGGACGGGGGGACCGGGGAGCTGTTTTTT.

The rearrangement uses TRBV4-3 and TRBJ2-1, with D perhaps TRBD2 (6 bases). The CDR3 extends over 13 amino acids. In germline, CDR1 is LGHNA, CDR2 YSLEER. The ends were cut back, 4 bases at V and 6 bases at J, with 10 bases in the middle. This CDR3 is CASSLRDFNEQFF. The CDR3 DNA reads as TGCGCCAGCAGCCTCCGGGACTTCAATGAGCAGTTCTTC.

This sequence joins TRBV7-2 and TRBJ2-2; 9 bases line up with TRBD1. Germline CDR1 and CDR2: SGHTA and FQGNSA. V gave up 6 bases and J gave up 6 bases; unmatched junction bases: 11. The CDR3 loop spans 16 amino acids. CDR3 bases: TGTGCCAGCAGGTCCAGTGGGGGACAGGGACCCGGGGAGCTGTTTTTT. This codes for CASRSSGGQGPGELFF. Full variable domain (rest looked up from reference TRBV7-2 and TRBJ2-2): GAGVSQSPSNKVTEKGKDVELRCDPISGHTALYWYRQSLGQGLEFLIYFQGNSAPDKSGLPSDRFSAERTGGSVSTLTIQRTQQEDSAVYLCASRSSGGQGPGELFFGEGSRLTVL.

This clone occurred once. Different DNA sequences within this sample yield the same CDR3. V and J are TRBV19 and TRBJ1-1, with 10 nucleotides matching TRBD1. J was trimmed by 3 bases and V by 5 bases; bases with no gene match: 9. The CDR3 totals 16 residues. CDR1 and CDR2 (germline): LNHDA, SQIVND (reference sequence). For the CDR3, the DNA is TGTGCCAGTAGTCCCTCCCCGGGACAGGGGTACACTGAAGCTTTCTTT. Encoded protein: CASSPSPGQGYTEAFF.

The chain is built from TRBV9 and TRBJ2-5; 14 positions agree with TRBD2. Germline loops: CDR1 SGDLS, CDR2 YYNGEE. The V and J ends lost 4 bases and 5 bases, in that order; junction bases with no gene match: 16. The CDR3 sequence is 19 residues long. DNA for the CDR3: TGTGCCAGCAGCTCAGGGACTAGCGGGGGAAGAATCGATCGGGAGACCCAGTACTTC. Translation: CASSSGTSGGRIDRETQYF.

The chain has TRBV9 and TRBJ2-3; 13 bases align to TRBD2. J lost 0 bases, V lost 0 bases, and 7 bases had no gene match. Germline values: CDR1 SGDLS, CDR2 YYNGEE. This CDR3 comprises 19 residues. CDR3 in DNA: TGTGCCAGCAGCGTAGGACTAGCGGGGGGCCCACTTAGCACAGATACGCAGTATTTT. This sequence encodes CASSVGLAGGPLSTDTQYF.

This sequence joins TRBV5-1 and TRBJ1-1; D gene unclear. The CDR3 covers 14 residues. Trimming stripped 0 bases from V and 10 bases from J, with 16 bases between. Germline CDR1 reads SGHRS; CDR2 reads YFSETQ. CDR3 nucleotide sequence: TGCGCCAGCAGCTTGGACCCTTTCAGGAGCAGAGCTTTCTTT. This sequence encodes CASSLDPFRSRAFF.

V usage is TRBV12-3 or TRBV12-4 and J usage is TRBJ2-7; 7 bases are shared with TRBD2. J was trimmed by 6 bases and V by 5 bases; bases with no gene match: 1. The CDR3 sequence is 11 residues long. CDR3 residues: CASSPGGEQYF. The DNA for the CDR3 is TGTGCCAGCAGTCCGGGGGGCGAGCAGTACTTC.

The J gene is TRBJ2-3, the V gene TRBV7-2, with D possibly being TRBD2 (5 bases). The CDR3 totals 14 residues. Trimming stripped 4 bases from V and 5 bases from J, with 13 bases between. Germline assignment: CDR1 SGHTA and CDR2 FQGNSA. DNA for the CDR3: TGTGCCAGCAGCTCAGACCCTGGAGGAGATACGCAGTATTTT. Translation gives CASSSDPGGDTQYF.

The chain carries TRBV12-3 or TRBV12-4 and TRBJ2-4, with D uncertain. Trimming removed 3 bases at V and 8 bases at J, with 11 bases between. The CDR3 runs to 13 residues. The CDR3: CASSFSVLDIQYF. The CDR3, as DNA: TGTGCCAGCAGTTTCTCGGTATTGGACATTCAGTACTTC.

CDR3 sequence reads: CASSSDFFGEQFF. The CDR3 DNA follows: TGTGCCAGCAGCTCTGACTTTTTTGGTGAGCAGTTCTTC. The chain is built from TRBV7-7 and TRBJ2-1; D call uncertain. Germline CDR1 and CDR2: SSHAT and FNYEAQ (reference sequence). The CDR3 runs 13 residues. V lost 4 bases and J lost 9, with 13 bases in between.

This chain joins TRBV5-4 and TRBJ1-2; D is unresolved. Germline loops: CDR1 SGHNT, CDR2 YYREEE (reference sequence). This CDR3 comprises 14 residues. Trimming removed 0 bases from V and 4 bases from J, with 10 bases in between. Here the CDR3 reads CASSLAAGPYGYTF. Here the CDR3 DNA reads TGTGCCAGCAGCTTGGCTGCAGGCCCCTATGGCTACACCTTC.

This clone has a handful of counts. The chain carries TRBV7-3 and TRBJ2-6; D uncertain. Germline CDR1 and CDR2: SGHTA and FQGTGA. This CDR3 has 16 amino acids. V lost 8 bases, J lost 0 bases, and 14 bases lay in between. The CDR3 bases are TGTGCCAGCTCCATTTCCGGCGGCTCTGGGGCCAACGTCCTGACTTTC. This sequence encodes CASSISGGSGANVLTF.

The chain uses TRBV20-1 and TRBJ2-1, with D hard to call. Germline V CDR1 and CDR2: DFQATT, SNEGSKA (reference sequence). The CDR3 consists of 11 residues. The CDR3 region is CSIDSYNEQFF. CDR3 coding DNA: TGCAGCATAGACTCCTACAATGAGCAGTTCTTC.

The CDR3 loop reads CASSLQLRTSGVNEQFF. CDR3 coding DNA: TGTGCCAGCAGCTTACAATTAAGGACTAGCGGGGTGAATGAGCAGTTCTTC. The rearrangement links TRBV7-9 to TRBJ2-1; TRBD2 matches at 12 bases. The CDR3 runs 17 residues. Losses at the gene ends were 2 bases for V and 7 bases for J; bases not matched to a gene: 9. The germline V gene encodes CDR1 SEHNR and CDR2 FQNEAQ (reference sequence).

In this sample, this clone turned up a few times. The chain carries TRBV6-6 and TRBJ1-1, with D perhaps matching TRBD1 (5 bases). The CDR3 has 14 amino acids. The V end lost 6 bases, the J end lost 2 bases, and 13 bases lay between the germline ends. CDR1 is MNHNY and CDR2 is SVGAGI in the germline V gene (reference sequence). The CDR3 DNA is TGTGCCAGCAGAAAACAGGAGCGCAACACTGAAGCTTTCTTT. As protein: CASRKQERNTEAFF.

The CDR3 region is CASSYSRGVYEQYF. CDR3 bases: TGTGCCAGCAGTTACTCTCGGGGCGTCTACGAGCAGTACTTC. The V and J genes are TRBV6-2 or TRBV6-3 and TRBJ2-7; D tentatively fits TRBD1 or TRBD2 (5 bases each). Germline V gives CDR1 MNHEY, CDR2 SVGEGT. V was trimmed by 0 bases and J by 3 bases, leaving 9 bases between them. The CDR3 runs 14 residues.

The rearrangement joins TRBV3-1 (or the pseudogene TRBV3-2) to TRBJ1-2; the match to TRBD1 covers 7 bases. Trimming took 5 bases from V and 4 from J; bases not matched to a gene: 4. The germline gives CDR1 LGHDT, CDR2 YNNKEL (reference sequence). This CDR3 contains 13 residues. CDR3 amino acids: CASSSGQSYGYTF. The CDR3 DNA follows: TGTGCCAGCAGCTCGGGACAGAGCTATGGCTACACCTTC.

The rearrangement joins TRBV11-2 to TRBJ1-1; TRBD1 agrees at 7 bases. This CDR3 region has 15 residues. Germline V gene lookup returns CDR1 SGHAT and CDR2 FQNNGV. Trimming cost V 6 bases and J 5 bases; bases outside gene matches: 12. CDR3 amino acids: CASSFPSTGHTEAFF. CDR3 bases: TGTGCCAGCAGTTTCCCTTCGACAGGGCATACTGAAGCTTTCTTT.

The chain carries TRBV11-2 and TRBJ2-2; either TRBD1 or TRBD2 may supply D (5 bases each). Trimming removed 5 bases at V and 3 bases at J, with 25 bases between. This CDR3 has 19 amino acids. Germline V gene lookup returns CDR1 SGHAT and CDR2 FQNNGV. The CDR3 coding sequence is TGTGCCAGCAGCCCACTCCGGACATCTAGCATTAAGGACACCGGGGAGCTGTTTTTT. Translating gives CASSPLRTSSIKDTGELFF.